Listed below are T cell receptor beta chains from one sample, sequenced in a study of T cells in localized non-small cell lung cancer. The protocol was immunoSEQ multiplex PCR, while the TCRdb copy is restricted to in-frame clones and leaves out a portion. The sample shows tens of thousands of clones, 85% to 90% of them seen only once. Sequencing used peripheral blood, obtained before any cancer treatment. The receptors derive from an older female donor with stage I squamous cell lung carcinoma. CDR3s include the opening cysteine and the closing phenylalanine or tryptophan. D genes are given only for firm matches. Rows give clone size only sometimes, using once, few, many, or a class for an expanded clone.

abundance | d_gene | j_gene | v_gene | CDR3aa | CDR3nt
. | . | TRBJ2-7 | TRBV7-2 | CASSLNREYEQYF | TGTGCCAGCAGCTTAAACAGGGAGTACGAGCAGTACTTC
. | . | TRBJ1-3 | TRBV6-1 | CANGGSGNTIYF | TGTGCCAACGGGGGCTCTGGAAACACCATATATTTT
once | . | TRBJ2-6 | TRBV7-3 | CASSASGANVLTF | TGTGCCAGCAGTGCCTCTGGGGCCAACGTCCTGACTTTC
. | . | TRBJ1-2 | TRBV29-1 | CSASPPGPWVSGYTF | TGCAGCGCCAGCCCTCCCGGACCGTGGGTTTCAGGCTACACCTTC
once | . | TRBJ1-5 | TRBV19 | CASSIKGHNQPQHF | TGTGCCAGTAGTATTAAAGGGCACAATCAGCCCCAGCATTTT
once | . | TRBJ2-7 | TRBV27 | CASRGISPHEQYF | TGTGCCAGCAGGGGTATATCCCCCCACGAGCAGTACTTC
. | . | TRBJ2-5 | TRBV10-3 | CAISELAGQSEQYF | TGTGCCATCAGTGAGCTGGCAGGACAGAGTGAGCAGTACTTC
. | . | TRBJ2-3 | TRBV9 | CASSGQGVETDTQYF | TGTGCCAGCAGCGGCCAAGGGGTAGAAACAGATACGCAGTATTTT
once | TRBD2 | TRBJ2-7 | TRBV5-1 | CASSSGTSGRRGYEQYF | TGCGCCAGCAGCTCCGGGACTAGCGGGAGAAGGGGGTACGAGCAGTACTTC
. | . | TRBJ1-3 | TRBV9 | CASSETGLSGNTIYF | TGTGCCAGCAGTGAAACAGGGCTCTCTGGAAACACCATATATTTT
few | . | TRBJ2-1 | TRBV6-6 | CASSYSLNEQFF | TGTGCCAGCAGTTACTCCCTAAATGAGCAGTTCTTC
. | TRBD1 | TRBJ1-2 | TRBV6-6 | CASRIQGTYGYTF | TGTGCCAGCAGAATACAGGGGACCTATGGCTACACCTTC
once | . | TRBJ1-1 | TRBV7-9 | CASSLDGGGKTEAFF | TGTGCCAGCAGCTTAGATGGAGGGGGAAAGACTGAAGCTTTCTTT
. | . | TRBJ1-2 | TRBV10-3 | CAISEEAGRNGYTF | TGTGCCATCAGTGAAGAGGCAGGGAGGAATGGCTACACCTTC
. | TRBD1 | TRBJ2-1 | TRBV7-6 | CASSTGQGSYNEQFF | TGTGCCAGCAGCACCGGACAGGGTTCCTACAATGAGCAGTTCTTC
once | TRBD2 | TRBJ2-4 | TRBV30 | CAWAPTLLAGGSKNIQYF | TGTGCCTGGGCCCCCACGTTACTAGCGGGAGGCTCGAAGAACATTCAGTACTTC